These T cell receptor beta chains were read from a single sample in a study of blood T cells in healthy people across ages. MiXCR, run by TCRdb on the 5' RACE reads, gives a single entry per CDR3 protein. Counted here are around 1,700,000 distinct CDR3 sequences, approximately 30% occurring once; the ten biggest clones make up 7.7%. Sequenced: blood. These receptor sequences come from a woman in her twenties or thirties in good health. Each CDR3 is given with its conserved first and last residue.

CDR3 protein | CDR3 length | V gene
CASSNQGRLGTEAFF | 15 | TRBV12-3/TRBV12-4
CASSSPGRVVGYTF | 14 | TRBV7-2
CATGPRGGHDTQYF | 14 | TRBV10-3
CASTLQGGWDEAFF | 14 | TRBV12-3/TRBV12-4
CASSPRAGSEKLFF | 14 | TRBV3-1
CASSQGLIEEYF | 12 | TRBV7-9
CASSSDKFSNQPQHF | 15 | TRBV6-5
CASSSGQRNYGYTF | 14 | TRBV12-3/TRBV12-4
CAISESTDYQPQHF | 14 | TRBV10-3
CAIRTGTDNEQFF | 13 | TRBV10-3
CASSSTLAGTSYNEQFF | 17 | TRBV7-9
CASRESTGVQKTQYF | 15 | TRBV5-1
CASSLWLGATNTGELFF | 17 | TRBV5-6
CASSAWEEANYDYTF | 15 | TRBV9
CASSLDEAGIPYEQYF | 16 | TRBV2
CAISETKLAGSSYEQYF | 17 | TRBV10-3
CSTTKQGYEQYF | 12 | TRBV20-1
CATRTGGDYGYTF | 13 | TRBV3-1
CSAAEQTFYGYTF | 13 | TRBV20-1
CASSGRTLSYNEQFF | 15 | TRBV2
CSARAAAYNEQFF | 13 | TRBV29-1
CASSGRWRADTDTQYF | 16 | TRBV5-1
CSAPQGGETRYF | 12 | TRBV20-1
CASSPRLTGGETQYF | 15 | TRBV9
CASSRDAWGTEAFF | 14 | TRBV2
CASIDRGLLSGNTIYF | 16 | TRBV12-3/TRBV12-4